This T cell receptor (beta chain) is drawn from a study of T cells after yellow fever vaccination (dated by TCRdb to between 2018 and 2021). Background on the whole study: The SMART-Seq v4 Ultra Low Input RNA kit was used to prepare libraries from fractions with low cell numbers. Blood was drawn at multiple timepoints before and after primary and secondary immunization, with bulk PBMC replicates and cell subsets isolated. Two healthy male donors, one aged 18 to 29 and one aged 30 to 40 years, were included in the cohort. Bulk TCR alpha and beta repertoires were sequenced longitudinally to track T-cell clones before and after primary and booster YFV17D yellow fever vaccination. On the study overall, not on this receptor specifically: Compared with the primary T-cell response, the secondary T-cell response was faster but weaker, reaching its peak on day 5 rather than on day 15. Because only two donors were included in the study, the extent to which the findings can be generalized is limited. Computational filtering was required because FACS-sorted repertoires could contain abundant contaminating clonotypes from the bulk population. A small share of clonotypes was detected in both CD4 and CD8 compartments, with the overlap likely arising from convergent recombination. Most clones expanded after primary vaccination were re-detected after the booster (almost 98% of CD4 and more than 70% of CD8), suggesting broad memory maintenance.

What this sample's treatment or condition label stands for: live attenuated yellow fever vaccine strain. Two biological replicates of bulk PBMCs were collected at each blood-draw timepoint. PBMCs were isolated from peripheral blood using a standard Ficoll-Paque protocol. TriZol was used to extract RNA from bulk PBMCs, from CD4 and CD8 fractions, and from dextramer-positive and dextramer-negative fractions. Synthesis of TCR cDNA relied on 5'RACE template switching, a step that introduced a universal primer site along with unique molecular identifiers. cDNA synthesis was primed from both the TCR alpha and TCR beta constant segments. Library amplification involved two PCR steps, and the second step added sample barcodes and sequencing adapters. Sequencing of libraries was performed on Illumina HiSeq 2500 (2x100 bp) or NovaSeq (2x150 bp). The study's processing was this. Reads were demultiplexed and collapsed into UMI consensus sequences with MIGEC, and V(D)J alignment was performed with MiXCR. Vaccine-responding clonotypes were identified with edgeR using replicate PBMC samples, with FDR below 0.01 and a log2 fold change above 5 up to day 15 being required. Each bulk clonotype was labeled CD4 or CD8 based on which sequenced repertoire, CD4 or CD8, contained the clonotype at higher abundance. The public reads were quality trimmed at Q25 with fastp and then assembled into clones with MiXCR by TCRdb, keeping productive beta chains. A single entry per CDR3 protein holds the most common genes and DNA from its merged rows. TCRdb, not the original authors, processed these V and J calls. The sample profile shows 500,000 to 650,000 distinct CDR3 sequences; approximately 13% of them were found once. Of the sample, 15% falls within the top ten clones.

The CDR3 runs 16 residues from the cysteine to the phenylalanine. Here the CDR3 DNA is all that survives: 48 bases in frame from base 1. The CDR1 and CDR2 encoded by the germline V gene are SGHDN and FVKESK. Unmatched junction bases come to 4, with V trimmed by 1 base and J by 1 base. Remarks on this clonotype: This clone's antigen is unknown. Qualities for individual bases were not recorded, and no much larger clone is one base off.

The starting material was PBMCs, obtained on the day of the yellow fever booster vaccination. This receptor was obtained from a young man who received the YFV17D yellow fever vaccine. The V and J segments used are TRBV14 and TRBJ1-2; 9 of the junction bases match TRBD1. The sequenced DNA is TGTGCCAGCAGCCAAGTGGGACAGGGAATTAACTATGGCTACACCTTC. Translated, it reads CASSQVGQGINYGYTF.